This is a list of T cell receptor beta chains from one sample in a study of T cell changes during pregnancy in multiple sclerosis. TCRdb's copy holds only in-frame clones and misses some; the assay was immunoSEQ multiplex PCR. The sample records under 45,000 clones, about 92% being singletons. Sequences were derived from CD4+ T cells from peripheral blood mononuclear cells, sampled in the third trimester of pregnancy. The receptors were gathered from a female donor in good health, enrolled as a control in a pregnancy study. Both conserved end residues are part of each CDR3. The D gene is left open where the match is weak. Not all rows give a size; the values are once, few, many and, for expanded clones, a class.

CDR3 DNA,CDR3 protein,V gene,J gene,D gene,clone size
TGTGCCACGCGAGAGCCCCGGGGGACTGGGGCCAACGTCCTGACTTTC,CATREPRGTGANVLTF,TRBV5-8,TRBJ2-6,.,.
TGTGCCAGCTCACCTCCTTACACCGGGGAGCTGTTTTTT,CASSPPYTGELFF,TRBV18,TRBJ2-2,.,.
TGTGCCAGCAGTTCCCTCGGGGGCTATGGCTACACCTTC,CASSSLGGYGYTF,TRBV6-6,TRBJ1-2,.,once
TGTGCCAGCAGCTTAGACGGCAGGGGTCAGCCCCAGCATTTT,CASSLDGRGQPQHF,TRBV7-2,TRBJ1-5,.,few
TGTGCCAGCAGCCCCCAAGCGGGGAACACTGAAGCTTTCTTT,CASSPQAGNTEAFF,TRBV7-2,TRBJ1-1,.,.
TGTGCCAGCAGGTCATTCGGAGACTATGGCTACACCTTC,CASRSFGDYGYTF,TRBV6-5,TRBJ1-2,.,once
TGTGCCAGCAGCGCTGACAGTACTAATGAAAAACTGTTTTTT,CASSADSTNEKLFF,TRBV9,TRBJ1-4,.,.
TGTGCCAGCAGCCCGGGTTTATTTTCAGGGCGGTCACCCCTCCACTTT,CASSPGLFSGRSPLHF,TRBV4-2,TRBJ1-6,.,.
TGTGCCAGCAGCCGGGACACCCCCGAAGCTTTCTTT,CASSRDTPEAFF,TRBV9,TRBJ1-1,.,.
TGTGCCAGCTCATTAGGAGGGACCTATAATTCACCCCTCCACTTT,CASSLGGTYNSPLHF,TRBV18,TRBJ1-6,.,.
TGTGCCAGCAGCCAAGATCTAGGGGACAGCTCCTACGAGCAGTACTTC,CASSQDLGDSSYEQYF,TRBV4-2,TRBJ2-7,TRBD1,.
TGTGCCAGCAGCGGCAGGGGTCGTAATGAAAAACTGTTTTTT,CASSGRGRNEKLFF,TRBV7-2,TRBJ1-4,.,.
TGTGCCGTCAAGAGAGGGAGCTCCTATAATTCACCCCTCCACTTT,CAVKRGSSYNSPLHF,TRBV28,TRBJ1-6,.,.
TGCAGCGTATATAGTCCTAACTATGGCTACACCTTC,CSVYSPNYGYTF,TRBV29-1,TRBJ1-2,.,.
TGTGCCAGCAGCCCAAGGACAGGGAAACGTTACGAGCAGTACTTC,CASSPRTGKRYEQYF,TRBV5-4,TRBJ2-7,TRBD1,.
TGTGCCAGCACCGCCCGGAGCGGGGGAGACAATGAGCAGTTCTTC,CASTARSGGDNEQFF,TRBV7-3,TRBJ2-1,TRBD2,once
TGTGCCAGCTCACCACCGGAGGCAAGCTATGGCTACACCTTC,CASSPPEASYGYTF,TRBV18,TRBJ1-2,.,.
TGCGCCAGCAGCCCACTAGGGACCGGGGAGCTGTTTTTT,CASSPLGTGELFF,TRBV5-1,TRBJ2-2,.,.
TGTGCCAGCAGCGGAGGAACTAAGAACATCAATGAGCAGTTCTTC,CASSGGTKNINEQFF,TRBV28,TRBJ2-1,.,.
TGTGCCAGCTCACCGACAGGGGATGGCTACACCTTC,CASSPTGDGYTF,TRBV18,TRBJ1-2,TRBD1,.
TGTGCCAGCAGCTTAAGCACTGGGGAGGAGACCCAGTACTTC,CASSLSTGEETQYF,TRBV5-4,TRBJ2-5,.,once
TGTGCCAGTAGCCAGGGGTCTCAGCCCCAGCATTTT,CASSQGSQPQHF,TRBV19,TRBJ1-5,.,.
TGTGCCAGCAGCTTGGCGGGGGCCTACAATGAGCAGTTCTTC,CASSLAGAYNEQFF,TRBV5-6,TRBJ2-1,.,.
TGCGCCAGCAGCGAAGGTTCACAGGGTCAGCCCCAGCATTTT,CASSEGSQGQPQHF,TRBV5-1,TRBJ1-5,.,.
TGCAGCGTTCAGAAGGGGAAGAGTGATACGCAGTATTTT,CSVQKGKSDTQYF,TRBV29-1,TRBJ2-3,.,.
TGCGCCAGCTCCCAGAGCGGGGGAAGGGAGCAGTACTTC,CASSQSGGREQYF,TRBV5-1,TRBJ2-7,TRBD2,.
TGTGCCAGCAGCTTAGAGGTAGCGGGGCCTCTCTCCTACGAGCAGTACTTC,CASSLEVAGPLSYEQYF,TRBV7-2,TRBJ2-7,TRBD2,.
TGTGCCAGCAGTGATGGAGGTCAGGGGCTATATTTGAGCAATCAGCCCCAGCATTTT,CASSDGGQGLYLSNQPQHF,TRBV6-4,TRBJ1-5,.,.
TGCGCCAGCAGCGTACTTGGGCGGGCCGAGGGGGAGCTGTTTTTT,CASSVLGRAEGELFF,TRBV5-1,TRBJ2-2,.,.
TGTGCCAGCAGTGCCCGGGACGGAGGGGACAATCAGCCCCAGCATTTT,CASSARDGGDNQPQHF,TRBV6-1,TRBJ1-5,.,.
TGTGCCAGCAGCTTAGGACAGGGGTATGGCTACACCTTC,CASSLGQGYGYTF,TRBV7-9,TRBJ1-2,TRBD1,.
TGTGCCAGCAGTTACTCTAGAGACTACGAGCAGTACTTC,CASSYSRDYEQYF,TRBV6-5,TRBJ2-7,.,.
TGTGCCAGCAGCTGGGACGTGGGAGGCCCAGGGGGCTACACCTTC,CASSWDVGGPGGYTF,TRBV5-5,TRBJ1-2,.,.
TGTGCCAGCTCCCCCGGGGGGGTCAGCACAGATACGCAGTATTTT,CASSPGGVSTDTQYF,TRBV18,TRBJ2-3,TRBD2,.
TGTGCCAGCAGCTACATCCGACAGTCGGGCTACACCTTC,CASSYIRQSGYTF,TRBV5-4,TRBJ1-2,.,.
TGTGCCAGCAGCCGTGACCCGGCCGGGGATACGCAGTATTTT,CASSRDPAGDTQYF,TRBV5-5,TRBJ2-3,.,.
TGTGCCACTCGCCCGAAAGGGGGTGGTTACGAGCAGTACTTC,CATRPKGGGYEQYF,TRBV19,TRBJ2-7,.,.
TGTGCCAGCAGCACCCAGAGGAGGGGGCGATACACTGAAGCTTTCTTT,CASSTQRRGRYTEAFF,TRBV13,TRBJ1-1,TRBD1,.
TGTGCCACCAGCAACCAGTACACTGAAGCTTTCTTT,CATSNQYTEAFF,TRBV15,TRBJ1-1,.,.
TGTGCCAGCACCTTGACCCCGAGCTCCTACAATGAGCAGTTCTTC,CASTLTPSSYNEQFF,TRBV5-4,TRBJ2-1,.,.
TGTGCCAGCAGCCGGGAGCTAGTAACGCAGTATTTT,CASSRELVTQYF,TRBV28,TRBJ2-3,.,.
TGTGCCAGCAGCTTAGGGGGCAACAACTTCTATGGCTACACCTTC,CASSLGGNNFYGYTF,TRBV7-2,TRBJ1-2,.,.
TGTGCCAGCAGTGAAGCGGGCAGGGGCAGTTTGAATGAGCAGTTCTTC,CASSEAGRGSLNEQFF,TRBV2,TRBJ2-1,.,.